The 6 T cell receptor beta chains presented below share a single source sample, sequenced in a study of regulatory T cells in long-lasting Graves disease. HTBI primers from iRepertoire and Arm-PCR of CDR3 regions yielded the TCR beta libraries. A single record per CDR3 protein comes from TCRdb applying MiXCR to the multiplex PCR reads. The repertoire has about 420,000 distinct CDR3 sequences, 20% to 25% of them found once; the top ten carry roughly a quarter. Time point given: persistent/refractory GD, antithyroid drugs over 5 years with positive TRAb. The TCR library used RNA extracted from PBMCs. The sequencing here drew on peripheral blood mononuclear cells (PBMCs), taken when the disease was refractory, from a patient treated with antithyroid drugs. All receptors come from a female donor with Graves disease.

This sequence joins TRBV19 and TRBJ2-3; D is unresolved. Germline V gene lookup returns CDR1 LNHDA and CDR2 SQIVND (reference sequence). CDR3 length equals 15 residues. The ends were cut back, 0 bases at V and 0 bases at J, with 7 bases in the middle. CDR3 amino acids: CASSIDRSSTDTQYF. In nucleotides, the CDR3 is TGTGCCAGTAGTATAGATCGTTCAAGCACAGATACGCAGTATTTT.

For this clonotype: This could be a read error, since a much larger clone is one nucleotide away. The J gene is TRBJ1-1, the V gene TRBV2; 8 bases are a match to TRBD1. Germline V gives CDR1 SNHLY, CDR2 FYNNEI. The CDR3 is 13 residues long. The V segment lost 9 bases and the J segment 3 bases; nucleotides outside the gene matches: 6. As DNA, the CDR3 is TGTGCCAGACGGACAGGGTGGCACACTGAAGCTTTCTTT. This encodes CARRTGWHTEAFF. Looking up the rest from reference TRBV2 and TRBJ1-1 gives the full variable domain: EPEVTQTPSHQVTQMGQEVILRCVPISNHLYFYWYRQILGQKVEFLVSFYNNEISEKSEIFDDQFSVERPDGSNFTLKIRSTKLEDSAMYFCARRTGWHTEAFFGQGTRLTVV.

At least ten counts were recorded for this clonotype. The chain employs TRBV3-1 and TRBJ2-5; D not resolved. Trimming removed 4 bases from V and 4 bases from J, with 7 bases in between. CDR3 length: 12 amino acids. The germline V gene has CDR1 LGHDT and CDR2 YNNKEL (reference sequence). The CDR3 region has the DNA TGTGCCAGCAGCCCCCAACGAGAGACCCAGTACTTC. Protein product: CASSPQRETQYF.

This clonotype appeared many times. This chain joins TRBV20-1 and TRBJ2-5, with 12 bases aligning to TRBD2. Germline CDR1 reads DFQATT; CDR2 reads SNEGSKA (reference sequence). V lost 3 bases, J lost 5 bases, and 10 bases stayed unmatched. This CDR3 is built from 16 residues. The CDR3 region is CSASDRTSGKYETQYF. The CDR3 DNA sequence: TGCAGTGCTAGCGACCGGACTAGCGGGAAGTATGAGACCCAGTACTTC.

In the case of this clonotype: A much bigger clone sits one base away, suggesting this may be a read error. The chain joins TRBV6-1 to TRBJ1-1; 8 bases line up with TRBD1. The CDR3 extends over 16 amino acids. After removal of 6 bases from V and 1 base from J, the junction contained 10 bases not matched to a gene. Per the germline V gene, CDR1 is MNHNS and CDR2 is SASEGT. CDR3 sequence: CASSQGAGWTNTEAFF. In DNA, the CDR3 is TGTGCCAGCAGCCAGGGGGCTGGTTGGACGAACACTGAAGCTTTCTTT.

This clonotype appeared many times. This chain connects TRBV28 to TRBJ2-7, with D perhaps TRBD2 (6 bases). Trimming pared 6 bases from V and 1 base from J, leaving 22 bases between. The V gene's germline CDR1 is MDHEN and CDR2 SYDVKM. This CDR3 is 17 amino acids long. CDR3 DNA sequence: TGTGCCAGCAGCGGGACGGTGGGAGCGGGCCATTCCTACGAGCAGTACTTC. This sequence encodes CASSGTVGAGHSYEQYF.